This T cell receptor (beta chain) was profiled in a study of siplizumab effects on memory and regulatory T cells. With V trimmed by 1 base and J by 6 bases, 3 bases remained unmatched. The CDR3 contains 13 residues. CDR1 is SQVTM, CDR2 ANQGSEA, per germline. Only in-frame clones appear in the TCRdb table, and some are missing; sequencing was by immunoSEQ multiplex PCR. The data show 80,000 to 130,000 clones, with approximately 91% seen just once and roughly 2.5% held by the top ten. What was sequenced was CD4+ T cells sorted from blood. The chain combines TRBV29-1 with TRBJ2-1, with 7 bases that match TRBD1. The TCR was taken from a human donor in good health. Some clones in this sample may be carry-over from other donors' samples. CDR3 DNA: TGCAGCGTTGAAGCTTACAGGGGCAATGAGCAGTTCTTC. Its protein is CSVEAYRGNEQFF.